This T cell receptor beta chain was recovered during a study of OX40 agonist ivuxolimab in advanced cancers. Germline V gives CDR1 SGHAT, CDR2 FQNNGV. V lost 5 bases, J lost 7 bases, and 9 bases stayed unmatched. This CDR3 is built from 14 residues. Libraries were prepared by immunoSEQ multiplex PCR; TCRdb keeps only in-frame clonotypes and omits some of them. This table has some 74,000 clones, roughly 88% appearing once. This specimen consisted of CD4+ or CD8+ T cells sorted from blood, obtained in a trial of the OX40 agonist ivuxolimab. The chain combines TRBV11-2 with TRBJ2-7, with 9 nucleotides matching TRBD1. The origin of this receptor is an adult with an advanced solid tumor such as melanoma, head and neck, liver or kidney cancer. The DNA for the CDR3 is TGTGCCAGCAGCCTGCAACAGGGGGCGGGGGAGCAGTACTTC. It codes for CASSLQQGAGEQYF.